A selection of T cell receptor beta chains follows, all from one sample in a study of blood T cell repertoires in COVID-19. Generated by immunoSEQ multiplex PCR, the TCRdb table keeps only in-frame clones and is missing some. The sample contains hundreds of thousands of clones, roughly 88% of which appear only once. The source material was PBMCs or T cells enriched from blood (not recorded which). The receptors shown here come from a woman between 50 and 59 years old who had recovered from COVID-19. Each CDR3 is given with its conserved first and last residue. Fields, in order: V gene, D gene, clone size, J gene, CDR3 DNA, CDR3 protein. A D gene is named only where the DNA matches it firmly. The size field is filled for only some rows; it gives once, few, many or a size class.

>TRBV7-2|-|-|TRBJ1-3
TGTGCCAGCAGCTTAGCGAACACCGCTGCTGGAAACACCATATATTTT
CASSLANTAAGNTIYF
>TRBV29-1|TRBD2|-|TRBJ2-2
TGCAGCGCCTTTCCTGGGACTAGCGGTTCGAACACCGGGGAGCTGTTTTTT
CSAFPGTSGSNTGELFF
>TRBV30|TRBD1|-|TRBJ1-4
TGTGCCTGGAGTGAACAGACAGGGGCTGAAAAACTGTTTTTT
CAWSEQTGAEKLFF
>TRBV3-1/TRBV3-2|-|-|TRBJ2-1
TGTGCCAGCAGCCAAGGATTCTCACTAGGTGGGAATGAGCAGTTCTTC
CASSQGFSLGGNEQFF
>TRBV9|-|-|TRBJ2-3
TGTGCCAGCAGCGTCGGCGGGACCGCAGATACGCAGTATTTT
CASSVGGTADTQYF
>TRBV3-1/TRBV3-2|-|-|TRBJ2-1
TGTGCCAGCAGCCCCCGGGGGTTTAGGTCCTACAATGAGCAGTTCTTC
CASSPRGFRSYNEQFF
>TRBV6-2/TRBV6-3|-|-|TRBJ2-1
TGTGCCAGCAGTTACTACGGCGGGACCTACAATGAGCAGTTCTTC
CASSYYGGTYNEQFF
>TRBV14|-|-|TRBJ1-1
TGTGCCAGCAGCCAAGAGGTCGCAGGGTTGACTGAAGCTTTCTTT
CASSQEVAGLTEAFF
>TRBV18|-|-|TRBJ1-4
TGTGCCAGCTCACCGTCGGGGAATCGTAATGAAAAACTGTTTTTT
CASSPSGNRNEKLFF
>TRBV6-1|TRBD1|few|TRBJ1-2
TGTGCCAGCAGTGAAAGGCCAGGGGGTGATGGCTACACCTTC
CASSERPGGDGYTF
>TRBV7-2|-|once|TRBJ2-5
TGTGCCAGCAGCCCCCCCCTGGAGGAGACCCAGTACTTC
CASSPPLEETQYF
>TRBV29-1|-|-|TRBJ2-5
TGCAGCGGACATAGACAAGAGACCCAGTACTTC
CSGHRQETQYF
>TRBV28|TRBD2|-|TRBJ2-7
TGTGCCAGCACATTACTAGCGGAGGCAAAGCAGTACTTC
CASTLLAEAKQYF
>TRBV13|-|once|TRBJ1-1
TGTGCCAGCAGCTTTCGAGAGACTGAAGCTTTCTTT
CASSFRETEAFF
>TRBV19|-|-|TRBJ2-2
TGTGCCAGTAGTTACTCTTCTCCCCGGGCCGGGGAGCTGTTTTTT
CASSYSSPRAGELFF
>TRBV12-3/TRBV12-4|TRBD1|-|TRBJ1-2
TGTGCCAGTGACAGGGGAGATCATGGCTACACCTTC
CASDRGDHGYTF
>TRBV3-1/TRBV3-2|-|-|TRBJ2-7
TGTGCCAGCAGCCCCCAGACAGGAGGTTACGAGCAGTACTTC
CASSPQTGGYEQYF
>TRBV19|-|-|TRBJ1-1
TGTGCCAGTAGTATATTCTCGGGGTCCCCTGAAGCTTTCTTT
CASSIFSGSPEAFF
>TRBV28|-|-|TRBJ1-1
TGTGCCAGCAGTGTTCTCATCCAGGGGACAGCTTTCTTT
CASSVLIQGTAFF
>TRBV18|-|-|TRBJ1-5
TGTGCCAGCTCACAAAATCACAATAGCAATCAGCCCCAGCATTTT
CASSQNHNSNQPQHF
>TRBV7-3|TRBD2|few|TRBJ2-1
TGTGCCAGCAGCTTAGTGGCTAGCGGGAGGGGGAATGAGCAGTTCTTC
CASSLVASGRGNEQFF
>TRBV19|-|once|TRBJ1-1
TGTGCCAGTAGTATCCTAGGGGGCACTGAAGCTTTCTTT
CASSILGGTEAFF
>TRBV28|TRBD1|-|TRBJ1-6
TGTGCCAGCAGTTTTACAGGGGCCAATTCACCCCTCCACTTT
CASSFTGANSPLHF
>TRBV29-1|TRBD1|-|TRBJ1-1
TGCAGCGTTCGAGGGACAGGCATGAACACTGAAGCTTTCTTT
CSVRGTGMNTEAFF
>TRBV3-1/TRBV3-2|-|once|TRBJ1-3
TGTGCCAGCAGCCATCAGGGGTTCGGAAACACCATATATTTT
CASSHQGFGNTIYF
>TRBV7-9|-|-|TRBJ2-1
TGTGCCAGCAACGTAGCGGCTTCCGCCGGAGATGAGCAGTTCTTC
CASNVAASAGDEQFF
>TRBV5-5|TRBD1|-|TRBJ2-5
TGTGCCAGCAGCTTACAGACAGGGGGCAGGGAGACCCAGTACTTC
CASSLQTGGRETQYF
>TRBV29-1|-|once|TRBJ1-2
TGCAGCGTTGAAGTGGAGGGCTACTATGGCTACACCTTC
CSVEVEGYYGYTF
>TRBV19|-|once|TRBJ2-2
TGTGCCAGTAGTATTTATACGAACACCGGGGAGCTGTTTTTT
CASSIYTNTGELFF
>TRBV21-1|-|-|TRBJ1-3
TGTGCCAGCAGGTGGCGGGTCCCCAGCTCTGGAAACACCATATATTTT
CASRWRVPSSGNTIYF
>TRBV6-5|-|once|TRBJ1-5
TGTGCCAGCAGCTCCAGAAGCAATCAGCCCCAGCATTTT
CASSSRSNQPQHF
>TRBV7-9|-|-|TRBJ1-4
TGTGCCAGCAGCTTAGGAGGGAAAGGGGAAAAACTGTTTTTT
CASSLGGKGEKLFF
>TRBV19|-|-|TRBJ2-7
TGTGCCAGTAGTCCCGGGAACACCTACGAGCAGTACTTC
CASSPGNTYEQYF
>TRBV7-9|TRBD2|-|TRBJ2-7
TGTGCCAGCAGCTTTACGGGCCACCGGAGCGGGAAGATCTACGAGCAGTACTTC
CASSFTGHRSGKIYEQYF
>TRBV7-2|TRBD2|few|TRBJ2-7
TGTGCCAGCAGCTCTGGAGGGACTAGCGGGTACGAGCAGTACTTC
CASSSGGTSGYEQYF
>TRBV24-1|TRBD2|-|TRBJ2-3
TGTGCCACCAGTGACACGAATAGCGGGGTACGAGATACGCAGTATTTT
CATSDTNSGVRDTQYF
>TRBV20-1|-|-|TRBJ2-3
TGCAGTGCTAGTCTCGTGTCCACGCAGTATTTT
CSASLVSTQYF